This entry describes one T cell receptor (beta chain). The antigen this receptor binds is unknown. The sample holds no much larger clone one base away, and base qualities are not on file. This sample was included in a study of blood T cell repertoires in COVID-19 (dated by TCRdb to the early 2020s). Regarding the research as a whole: Samples from collaborators originated in the United States, Italy and Spain and spanned both the acute and convalescent phases of COVID-19. The samples were drawn from the first 160 participants of the ongoing ImmuneRACE study and from some 1,300 subjects provided by 6 global collaborators. The prospective study material was composed of cDNA or gDNA derived from T cells, B-cell-depleted T cells, or PBMCs. The sample metadata nearly always contained a de-identified subject ID, COVID-19 status, age in years and sex. The repertoires were released in a freely available public database intended as a resource for research on the immune response to SARS-CoV-2. Where available, HLA class I and class II types were obtained from metadata supplied by the sample provider rather than from assay-based typing. Deeply sampled blood TCRbeta repertoires from subjects exposed to, actively infected with, or recovered from COVID-19 were included in the dataset. What the work shows at the level of the full study, not this receptor alone: The quantity of clinical and demographic metadata differed by source and by participant and was supplied without curation.

Participants in the prospective study were enrolled through a virtual design, were aged about 18 to 90 years, and lived in under 25 United States geographic areas. To assign participants to cohorts, the prospective study relied on clinical history that participants themselves reported in a screening survey and a study questionnaire. ImmuneRACE Cohort 3 recovered participants were defined by two consecutive negative NP/OP PCR tests, healthcare professional clearance, or symptom resolution. In the prospective study, mobile phlebotomists collected whole blood, serum and a nasopharyngeal or oropharyngeal swab from each participant. Over a roughly 2-month period, participants in the prospective study had the option of providing additional blood draws and questionnaires. Before DNA extraction, prospective study blood samples were shipped either frozen or at room temperature. V is clipped by 6 bases and J by 7 bases, and the sequence between their germline boundaries is 19 bases long. CDR1 and CDR2, per the germline V gene, are MNHEY and SVGEGT. The CDR3 holds 14 amino acids from the cysteine to the phenylalanine. Left in the record is the CDR3 DNA by itself, 42 bases read in frame from the first base.

TCRbeta CDR3 regions were amplified from genomic DNA using the immunoSEQ Assay, a bias-controlled multiplex PCR. The study's own analysis went as follows. The number of nucleated cells in each sample was estimated by amplification of reference gene primers within the assay. To quantify the absolute abundance of each unique TCRbeta CDR3 rearrangement, sequence reads were collapsed and filtered. For each sample, productive Simpson clonality was calculated as the square root of Simpson's diversity index across productive rearrangements. Not all clones reach the TCRdb copy of this immuneACCESS table, which keeps in-frame sequences only. Checked studies attribute under half of the gap to unresolved V genes and leave the rest unexplained. V and J calls and clone size come straight from that table; D and trimming were deduced from the DNA. The sample data list under 200,000 clones, and approximately 88% of these were observed just once. The top ten hold about 6.6% of the sample.

The chain is made from TRBV6-2 or TRBV6-3 and TRBJ2-7; TRBD1 is a possible D gene, resting on 5 matching bases. The sequence was obtained from a woman aged 50 to 60 who had recovered from COVID-19. Sequencing was performed on PBMCs or T cells enriched from blood (not recorded which). Here is the DNA: TGTGCCAGCAGCCTAGGGGCCTCGTCTGGGGAGCAGTACTTC. Its protein is CASSLGASSGEQYF.